The 8 T cell receptor beta chains presented below share a single source sample, sequenced in a study of blood T cell repertoires in COVID-19. The method was immunoSEQ multiplex PCR; TCRdb's version includes in-frame clones alone and lacks a portion of them. The data contain nearly 350,000 clones, roughly 90% of them seen just once; the ten biggest clones take up approximately 7.4%. Sequencing used peripheral blood. Every receptor here comes from an older woman with COVID-19, enrolled during active disease.

J is TRBJ2-4 and V is TRBV5-1, with TRBD1 matching 7 bases. Germline loops: CDR1 SGHRS, CDR2 YFSETQ. The trim removed 7 bases at V and 7 bases at J, leaving 14 bases unmatched. The CDR3 length is 15 residues. In DNA form, the CDR3 reads TGCGCCAGCGCCGGCCCCGGGCAGGGGGAGAACATTCAGTACTTC. Translated, it gives CASAGPGQGENIQYF.

The chain links TRBV6-2 or TRBV6-3 to TRBJ2-7, with D unresolved. The germline V and J ends were trimmed by 0 bases and 3 bases, with 9 bases remaining between them. CDR3 length: 14 amino acids. From germline, CDR1 is MNHEY and CDR2 SVGEGT. In nucleotides, the CDR3 is TGTGCCAGCAGTTACTCGGAGACGAACTACGAGCAGTACTTC. Translation: CASSYSETNYEQYF.

The gene calls are TRBV5-1 and TRBJ1-2; D is perhaps TRBD1 (6 bases). This CDR3 has 15 residues. Germline values: CDR1 SGHRS, CDR2 YFSETQ. The V end was cut by 1 base, the J end by 0 bases, with 10 bases between. In nucleotides, the CDR3 is TGCGCCAGCAGCTTGACAGGGAATGCTAACTATGGCTACACCTTC. Its protein is CASSLTGNANYGYTF.

This clone was observed a single time. The chain links TRBV27 to TRBJ1-2; D is undetermined. The CDR3 extends over 16 amino acids. V was cut by 0 bases and J by 0 bases, with 11 bases left in between. Per the germline V gene, CDR1 is MNHEY and CDR2 is SMNVEV (reference sequence). The CDR3 DNA follows: TGTGCCAGCAGTTTATCTAGAGGCAGCGCTAACTATGGCTACACCTTC. Translated, it gives CASSLSRGSANYGYTF.

The chain has TRBV30 and TRBJ1-1; 7 bases are shared with TRBD1. Germline CDR1 and CDR2: GTSNPN and SVGIG (reference sequence). CDR3 length: 14 amino acids. The V gene end was trimmed by 3 bases and the J gene end by 6 bases; junction bases not matched to a gene: 10. The CDR3 DNA sequence: TGTGCCTGGAGGGTACAGGGGACGGGGGCTGAAGCTTTCTTT. Amino acid sequence: CAWRVQGTGAEAFF. Full variable domain (rest looked up from reference TRBV30 and TRBJ1-1): SQTIHQWPATLVQPVGSPLSLECTVEGTSNPNLYWYRQAAGRGLQLLFYSVGIGQISSEVPQNLSASRPQDRQFILSSKKLLLSDSGFYLCAWRVQGTGAEAFFGQGTRLTVV.

The chain combines TRBV12-5 with TRBJ1-3; D is possibly TRBD1 (6 bases). Germline CDR1 LGHNT, CDR2 FRNRAP. The CDR3 loop spans 16 amino acids. Between the trimmed V and J ends, which lost 2 bases and 6 bases, there was a span of 17 bases. CDR3 region: CASGLPQGRVENTIYF. The CDR3, as DNA: TGTGCTAGTGGTTTGCCTCAGGGGCGCGTGGAAAACACCATATATTTT. The full variable domain, in which reference TRBV12-5 and TRBJ1-3 provide the parts outside the CDR3, is DARVTQTPRHKVTEMGQEVTMRCQPILGHNTVFWYRQTMMQGLELLAYFRNRAPLDDSGMPKDRFSAEMPDATLATLKIQPSEPRDSAVYFCASGLPQGRVENTIYFGEGSWLTVV.

The V call is TRBV20-1, the J call TRBJ2-5, with D uncertain. Between the trimmed V and J ends, which lost 4 bases and 5 bases, there was a span of 5 bases. CDR1 and CDR2 (germline): DFQATT, SNEGSKA (reference sequence). This CDR3 comprises 10 residues. Here the CDR3 reads CSAMQETQYF. CDR3 nucleotides: TGCAGTGCTATGCAGGAGACCCAGTACTTC.

The rearrangement uses TRBV5-4 and TRBJ2-5, with 11 bases fitting TRBD1. In germline, CDR1 is SGHNT, CDR2 YYREEE (reference sequence). J was trimmed by 4 bases and V by 8 bases; bases with no gene match: 10. CDR3 length: 15 amino acids. DNA for the CDR3: TGTGCCAGTCGGACAGGGGGCGGAACGGGAGAGACCCAGTACTTC. This gives the protein CASRTGGGTGETQYF.